This TCR beta chain was identified during a study of cytomegalovirus exposure and HLA in healthy donors. Study details: A prior analysis found about 110 million unique TCR beta sequences from 150 million to 200 million T cells. Study-wide findings and caveats: Later analysis demonstrated an association between a missense DCLRE1C variant and TCR beta V- and J-gene trimming.

PCR was performed using 60 Vbeta and 13 Jbeta primers. Original handling: Counted up in a later analysis, unique TCR beta chains came to 65 million to 100 million, with around 10 million shared. Some clones are missing from TCRdb's copy, which holds only in-frame ones; the method was immunoSEQ multiplex PCR. The D gene and trimming were derived from the DNA, and the V and J assignments and clone size from that table. This repertoire includes 150,000 or so clones. The CDR3 is 14 residues long. V was trimmed by 0 bases and J by 0 bases, leaving 5 bases between them. CDR1 is SGHKS and CDR2 is YYEKEE in the germline V gene (reference sequence). As to this clone: The antigen is unknown.

The sample comprised PBMCs. This sequence joins TRBV5-5 and TRBJ2-3; D gene unclear. The clonotype comes from a man aged 18 to 30 in good health and CMV-seronegative. CDR3 region: CASSLARSTDTQYF. CDR3 in DNA: TGTGCCAGCAGCTTGGCGAGAAGCACAGATACGCAGTATTTT.